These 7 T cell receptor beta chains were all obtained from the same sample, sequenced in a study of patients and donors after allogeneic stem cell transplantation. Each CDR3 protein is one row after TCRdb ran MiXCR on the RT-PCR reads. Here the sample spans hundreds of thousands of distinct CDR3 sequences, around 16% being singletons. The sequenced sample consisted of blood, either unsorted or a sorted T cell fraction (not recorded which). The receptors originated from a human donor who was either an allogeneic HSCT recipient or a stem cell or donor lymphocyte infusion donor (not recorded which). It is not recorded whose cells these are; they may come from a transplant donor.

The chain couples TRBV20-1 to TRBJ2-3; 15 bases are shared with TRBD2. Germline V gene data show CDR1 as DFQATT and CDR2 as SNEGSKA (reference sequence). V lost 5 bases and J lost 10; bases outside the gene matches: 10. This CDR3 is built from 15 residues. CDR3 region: CSAQPGTSGRTAQYF. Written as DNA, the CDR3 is TGCAGTGCTCAACCCGGGACTAGCGGGAGGACGGCGCAGTATTTT.

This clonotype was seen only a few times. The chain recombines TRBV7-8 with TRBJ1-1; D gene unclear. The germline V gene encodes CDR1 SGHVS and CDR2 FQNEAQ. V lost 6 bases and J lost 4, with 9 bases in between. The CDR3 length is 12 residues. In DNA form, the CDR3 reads TGTGCCAGCAGTAGGGTGGCCACTGAAGCTTTCTTT. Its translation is CASSRVATEAFF.

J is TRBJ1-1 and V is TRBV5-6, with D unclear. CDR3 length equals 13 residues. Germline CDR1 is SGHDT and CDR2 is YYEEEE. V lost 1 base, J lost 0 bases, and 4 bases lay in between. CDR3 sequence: CASSLKLNTEAFF. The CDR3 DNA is TGTGCCAGCAGCTTGAAGCTGAACACTGAAGCTTTCTTT.

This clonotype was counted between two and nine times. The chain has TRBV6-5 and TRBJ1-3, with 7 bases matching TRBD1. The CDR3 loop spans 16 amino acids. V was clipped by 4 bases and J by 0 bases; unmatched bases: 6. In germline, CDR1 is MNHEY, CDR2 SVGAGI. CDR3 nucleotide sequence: TGTGCCAGCAGTTTGCCGGGACAGAACTCTGGAAACACCATATATTTT. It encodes CASSLPGQNSGNTIYF.

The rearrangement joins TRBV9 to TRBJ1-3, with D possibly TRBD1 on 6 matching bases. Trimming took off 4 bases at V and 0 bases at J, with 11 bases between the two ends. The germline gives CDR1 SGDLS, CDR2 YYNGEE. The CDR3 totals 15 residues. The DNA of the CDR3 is TGTGCCAGCAGCTTCAAGGGGGTCTCTGGAAACACCATATATTTT. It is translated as CASSFKGVSGNTIYF.

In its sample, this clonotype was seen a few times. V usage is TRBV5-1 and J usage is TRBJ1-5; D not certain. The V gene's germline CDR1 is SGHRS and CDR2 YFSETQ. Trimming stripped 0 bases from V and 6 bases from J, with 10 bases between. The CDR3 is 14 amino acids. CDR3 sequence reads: CASSLGRLGQPQHF. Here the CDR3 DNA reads TGCGCCAGCAGCTTGGGTCGTTTAGGTCAGCCCCAGCATTTT.

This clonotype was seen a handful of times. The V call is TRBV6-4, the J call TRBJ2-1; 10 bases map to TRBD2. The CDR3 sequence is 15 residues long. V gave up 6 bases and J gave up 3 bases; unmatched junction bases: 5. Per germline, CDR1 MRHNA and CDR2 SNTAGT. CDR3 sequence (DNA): TGTGCCAGCAGCGCCCTAGCGGGAGTCTACAATGAGCAGTTCTTC. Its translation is CASSALAGVYNEQFF.